These T cell receptor beta chains were read from a single sample in a study of T cells after posttransplantation cyclophosphamide. Here immunoSEQ multiplex PCR was the method, and the copy in TCRdb shows in-frame clones only, minus some. This sample has approximately 6,800 clones, with 90% to 95% found just once. The source was CD8+ T cells sorted from blood, collected after allogeneic stem cell transplant with posttransplant cyclophosphamide. The source of these receptors is a male patient aged 60 to 75 who received an allogeneic stem cell transplant from a related donor and was CMV-positive. Part of the T cell pool may stem from the graft donor. CDR3s include the opening cysteine and the closing phenylalanine or tryptophan. A D gene is named only where the DNA matches it firmly. The size entry is marked missing in some rows and otherwise reads once, few, many or a size class.

J | V | size | D | CDR3 | DNA
TRBJ1-2 | TRBV14 | . | TRBD1 | CASSPGQGLFLGLGGYTF | TGTGCCAGCAGCCCTGGACAGGGCCTTTTTCTGGGGCTGGGTGGCTACACCTTC
TRBJ2-3 | TRBV7-2 | . | TRBD2 | CASSLPPAGVTDTQYF | TGTGCCAGCAGCTTACCCCCCGCGGGGGTGACAGATACGCAGTATTTT
TRBJ1-1 | TRBV23-1 | once | . | CASSQSPQGMNTEAFF | TGCGCCAGCAGTCAATCCCCTCAGGGCATGAACACTGAAGCTTTCTTT
TRBJ1-1 | TRBV19 | . | TRBD1 | CASSVGQGLNTEAFF | TGTGCCAGTAGTGTGGGACAGGGCTTGAACACTGAAGCTTTCTTT
TRBJ1-6 | TRBV4-3 | . | . | CASSRSARGKSSPLHF | TGCGCCAGCAGCCGGTCGGCCCGCGGTAAAAGTTCCCCCCTCCACTTT
TRBJ1-4 | TRBV11-2 | . | . | CASSPVGGANEKLFF | TGTGCCAGCAGCCCGGTAGGGGGGGCTAATGAAAAACTGTTTTTT
TRBJ2-3 | TRBV9 | . | TRBD2 | CASSAPGGSGGAGTDTQYF | TGTGCCAGCAGCGCCCCGGGGGGTAGCGGGGGGGCGGGAACAGATACGCAGTATTTT
TRBJ2-5 | TRBV28 | . | . | CASSFYRQGETQYF | TGTGCCAGCAGTTTTTATCGGCAGGGGGAGACCCAGTACTTC
TRBJ2-1 | TRBV6-5 | . | . | CASSYSAGTANEQFF | TGTGCCAGCAGTTACTCTGCGGGGACAGCCAATGAGCAGTTCTTC
TRBJ1-6 | TRBV2 | . | . | CASSEVGGKNSPLHF | TGTGCCAGCAGTGAAGTGGGGGGGAAGAATTCACCCCTCCACTTT
TRBJ2-2 | TRBV28 | . | . | CASSTRFRDRYTGELFF | TGTGCCAGCAGCACAAGGTTCCGGGATCGTTACACCGGGGAGCTGTTTTTT
TRBJ2-3 | TRBV19 | . | . | CATVSLESTDTQYF | TGTGCCACGGTATCTTTAGAGTCGACAGATACGCAGTATTTT
TRBJ1-2 | TRBV9 | . | . | CASSVVSGDYGYTF | TGTGCCAGCAGCGTAGTTTCAGGGGACTATGGCTACACCTTC
TRBJ2-1 | TRBV4-2 | few | . | CASSRRRAEVMGRNEQFF | TGTGCCAGCAGCCGACGACGGGCGGAGGTCATGGGCCGCAATGAGCAGTTCTTC
TRBJ2-7 | TRBV7-9 | . | TRBD2 | CASSSPAGGVNEQYF | TGTGCCAGCAGCTCCCCAGCGGGGGGTGTCAACGAGCAGTACTTC
TRBJ2-3 | TRBV10-1 | . | TRBD2 | CASSETQRGFTDTQYF | TGCGCCAGCAGTGAGACTCAGCGGGGGTTCACAGATACGCAGTATTTT
TRBJ1-1 | TRBV6-6 | . | . | CASGGGNTEAFF | TGTGCCAGCGGGGGGGGGAACACTGAAGCTTTCTTT
TRBJ2-5 | TRBV7-8 | . | TRBD2 | CASSLLERGSFGEETQYF | TGTGCCAGCAGCTTATTGGAGCGGGGGAGTTTCGGCGAAGAGACCCAGTACTTC